These T cell receptor beta chains were read from a single sample in a study of blood T cell repertoires in COVID-19. Profiling relied on immunoSEQ multiplex PCR, and the TCRdb table lists in-frame clones only, not all of them. Of 120,000 or so clones listed, around 63% were seen once; the top ten hold roughly 2%. Sequencing input: peripheral blood. The receptors were sampled from a woman in her sixties or seventies with acute or convalescent COVID-19. Both conserved end residues are part of each CDR3. Each record gives: clone size, CDR3 length, D gene, J gene, V gene, CDR3 DNA, CDR3 protein. A D gene is named only where the DNA matches it firmly. Only some rows state a clone size, as once, few, many or a class for expanded clones.

abundance: .
len: 15
d_gene: TRBD1
j_gene: TRBJ1-2
v_gene: TRBV6-2/TRBV6-3
CDR3nt: TGTGCCAGCAACCCGGGACAGGGACCCTTTTCAGGCTACACCTTC
CDR3aa: CASNPGQGPFSGYTF

abundance: .
len: 16
d_gene: .
j_gene: TRBJ2-2
v_gene: TRBV15
CDR3nt: TGTGCCACCAGCAGAGGTAGGACTTGGAACACCGGGGAGCTGTTTTTT
CDR3aa: CATSRGRTWNTGELFF

abundance: .
len: 15
d_gene: .
j_gene: TRBJ2-1
v_gene: TRBV28
CDR3nt: TGTGCCAGCAGTAATCTATATAGCGCCTACAATGAGCAGTTCTTC
CDR3aa: CASSNLYSAYNEQFF

abundance: .
len: 18
d_gene: .
j_gene: TRBJ2-2
v_gene: TRBV3-1/TRBV3-2
CDR3nt: TGTGCCAGCAGCCTGGGTCGGCAGGGCTCTTTAGACACCGGGGAGCTGTTTTTT
CDR3aa: CASSLGRQGSLDTGELFF

abundance: .
len: 14
d_gene: .
j_gene: TRBJ2-7
v_gene: TRBV5-8
CDR3nt: TGTGCCAGCAGCAAACGGAGACAGTTCTACGAGCAGTACTTC
CDR3aa: CASSKRRQFYEQYF

abundance: .
len: 13
d_gene: .
j_gene: TRBJ1-4
v_gene: TRBV4-1
CDR3nt: TGCGCCAGCACCCCCTCACCGGGGGAAAAACTGTTTTTT
CDR3aa: CASTPSPGEKLFF

abundance: .
len: 17
d_gene: TRBD2
j_gene: TRBJ2-3
v_gene: TRBV5-1
CDR3nt: TGCGCCAGCAGCCGAACATCTAGCGGGACTAGCACAGATACGCAGTATTTT
CDR3aa: CASSRTSSGTSTDTQYF

abundance: .
len: 17
d_gene: TRBD2
j_gene: TRBJ2-1
v_gene: TRBV18
CDR3nt: TGTGCCAGCTCACCCGGACTAGCGGGAGGAATGGGAAATGAGCAGTTCTTC
CDR3aa: CASSPGLAGGMGNEQFF

abundance: .
len: 17
d_gene: TRBD1
j_gene: TRBJ1-5
v_gene: TRBV19
CDR3nt: TGTGCCAGTAGTATAGATACAGGCAGGGGGATGTATCAGCCCCAGCATTTT
CDR3aa: CASSIDTGRGMYQPQHF

abundance: .
len: 17
d_gene: TRBD1
j_gene: TRBJ2-1
v_gene: TRBV27
CDR3nt: TGTGCCAGCAGTTTAGGTGGGGGGACAGGGGGCATCAATGAGCAGTTCTTC
CDR3aa: CASSLGGGTGGINEQFF

abundance: .
len: 13
d_gene: .
j_gene: TRBJ1-2
v_gene: TRBV3-1/TRBV3-2
CDR3nt: TGTGCCAGCAGCCAATCAGAATCCTATGGCTACACCTTC
CDR3aa: CASSQSESYGYTF

abundance: .
len: 13
d_gene: .
j_gene: TRBJ1-1
v_gene: TRBV3-1/TRBV3-2
CDR3nt: TGTGCCAGCAGTTCAGGGTGGAACACTGAAGCTTTCTTT
CDR3aa: CASSSGWNTEAFF

abundance: .
len: 14
d_gene: .
j_gene: TRBJ2-2
v_gene: TRBV10-3
CDR3nt: TGTGCCATCAGTGAGTCTAGGGGGACCGGGGAGCTGTTTTTT
CDR3aa: CAISESRGTGELFF

abundance: once
len: 15
d_gene: TRBD1
j_gene: TRBJ1-1
v_gene: TRBV6-5
CDR3nt: TGTGCCAGCAGTTACACCGGCAGGGGGTGGACTGAAGCTTTCTTT
CDR3aa: CASSYTGRGWTEAFF

abundance: few
len: 15
d_gene: TRBD1
j_gene: TRBJ2-7
v_gene: TRBV5-1
CDR3nt: TGCGCCAGCAGCCCGGACAGGCCGCGAGGGAACGAGCAGTACTTC
CDR3aa: CASSPDRPRGNEQYF

abundance: few
len: 14
d_gene: .
j_gene: TRBJ1-1
v_gene: TRBV28
CDR3nt: TGTGCCAGCAGTTTATACAGTTCGTACACTGAAGCTTTCTTT
CDR3aa: CASSLYSSYTEAFF

abundance: .
len: 14
d_gene: .
j_gene: TRBJ1-1
v_gene: TRBV27
CDR3nt: TGTGCCAGCAGTTCCTTCCAGGGGAGCACTGAAGCTTTCTTT
CDR3aa: CASSSFQGSTEAFF

abundance: .
len: 13
d_gene: .
j_gene: TRBJ1-1
v_gene: TRBV7-2
CDR3nt: TGTGCCAGCAGCTTTGGGAGGGACACTGAAGCTTTCTTT
CDR3aa: CASSFGRDTEAFF

abundance: .
len: 16
d_gene: .
j_gene: TRBJ1-6
v_gene: TRBV2
CDR3nt: TGTGCCAGCAGTGAAGAAAGCCCACTGCTGGAGTCACCCCTCCACTTT
CDR3aa: CASSEESPLLESPLHF

abundance: .
len: 15
d_gene: TRBD1
j_gene: TRBJ1-2
v_gene: TRBV2
CDR3nt: TGTGCCAGCAAGAAGGGACAGCTCTTGGTCGCTGGCTACACCTTC
CDR3aa: CASKKGQLLVAGYTF

abundance: few
len: 17
d_gene: TRBD1
j_gene: TRBJ1-1
v_gene: TRBV4-1
CDR3nt: TGCGCCAGCAGCCAAGGGGACAGGGGGCCGAGAGGCACTGAAGCTTTCTTT
CDR3aa: CASSQGDRGPRGTEAFF

abundance: .
len: 15
d_gene: .
j_gene: TRBJ2-5
v_gene: TRBV7-6
CDR3nt: TGTGCCAGCAGCTTAGCCTCTAGCATCCAAGAGACCCAGTACTTC
CDR3aa: CASSLASSIQETQYF

abundance: many
len: 14
d_gene: TRBD1
j_gene: TRBJ2-1
v_gene: TRBV10-3
CDR3nt: TGTGCCATCAGCCCAGGGGGCTCCTACAATGAGCAGTTCTTC
CDR3aa: CAISPGGSYNEQFF

abundance: .
len: 16
d_gene: .
j_gene: TRBJ2-3
v_gene: TRBV5-1
CDR3nt: TGCGCCAGCAGCCTAAGTCCAACAGCGGTCGATAGTACGCAGTATTTT
CDR3aa: CASSLSPTAVDSTQYF

abundance: .
len: 16
d_gene: .
j_gene: TRBJ2-6
v_gene: TRBV7-3
CDR3nt: TGTGCCAGCAGCTTAACGAGCGGCGCTGGGGCCAACGTCCTGACTTTC
CDR3aa: CASSLTSGAGANVLTF

abundance: .
len: 13
d_gene: .
j_gene: TRBJ2-5
v_gene: TRBV2
CDR3nt: TGTGCCAGCAGGAGGGAGCCCCAAGAGACCCAGTACTTC
CDR3aa: CASRREPQETQYF

abundance: .
len: 15
d_gene: .
j_gene: TRBJ1-3
v_gene: TRBV7-9
CDR3nt: TGTGCCAGCAGCTCCGGACACCGTTCTGGAAACACCATATATTTT
CDR3aa: CASSSGHRSGNTIYF

abundance: .
len: 16
d_gene: TRBD1
j_gene: TRBJ1-3
v_gene: TRBV7-9
CDR3nt: TGTGCCAGCAGCTTAGCGCGGACAGGGCGGGGAAACACCATATATTTT
CDR3aa: CASSLARTGRGNTIYF

abundance: .
len: 13
d_gene: .
j_gene: TRBJ1-2
v_gene: TRBV6-2/TRBV6-3
CDR3nt: TGTGCCAGCAGCCGTACTGATCTCTATGGCTACACCTTC
CDR3aa: CASSRTDLYGYTF

abundance: .
len: 14
d_gene: TRBD1
j_gene: TRBJ2-7
v_gene: TRBV6-6
CDR3nt: TGTGCCAGCAGTTACGGGACAGGGGGCTACGAGCAGTACTTC
CDR3aa: CASSYGTGGYEQYF

abundance: .
len: 16
d_gene: .
j_gene: TRBJ1-5
v_gene: TRBV1
CDR3nt: TGCACCAGCAGCCAAGATCCCGGCCCCGGGAGACAGCCCCAGCATTTT
CDR3aa: CTSSQDPGPGRQPQHF

abundance: .
len: 13
d_gene: .
j_gene: TRBJ2-1
v_gene: TRBV6-5
CDR3nt: TGTGCCACCCCGGGACTTTCCTACAATGAGCAGTTCTTC
CDR3aa: CATPGLSYNEQFF

abundance: .
len: 14
d_gene: .
j_gene: TRBJ2-5
v_gene: TRBV10-3
CDR3nt: TGTGCCATCAGTGAGTCGTCGGACAGCTACCTCCAGTACTTC
CDR3aa: CAISESSDSYLQYF

abundance: once
len: 14
d_gene: TRBD1
j_gene: TRBJ1-3
v_gene: TRBV6-2/TRBV6-3
CDR3nt: TGTGCCAGCAGCGGGACAGGGGCCGTATACACCATATATTTT
CDR3aa: CASSGTGAVYTIYF

abundance: .
len: 15
d_gene: .
j_gene: TRBJ2-5
v_gene: TRBV24-1
CDR3nt: TGTGCCACCAGTGCCCCCAGTGGTTCGCAAGAGACCCAGTACTTC
CDR3aa: CATSAPSGSQETQYF

abundance: .
len: 14
d_gene: TRBD1
j_gene: TRBJ2-3
v_gene: TRBV18
CDR3nt: TGTGCCAGCTCTCCCGGACAGGGCTCAGATACGCAGTATTTT
CDR3aa: CASSPGQGSDTQYF

abundance: .
len: 14
d_gene: .
j_gene: TRBJ1-2
v_gene: TRBV25-1
CDR3nt: TGTGCCAGCAGTGACCACTTGGGGGCACGGGGCTACACCTTC
CDR3aa: CASSDHLGARGYTF

abundance: .
len: 15
d_gene: TRBD2
j_gene: TRBJ2-3
v_gene: TRBV6-2/TRBV6-3
CDR3nt: TGTGCCAGCAGCTATCGCGGGGGGGCGGGAGATACGCAGTATTTT
CDR3aa: CASSYRGGAGDTQYF

abundance: .
len: 17
d_gene: TRBD1
j_gene: TRBJ2-2
v_gene: TRBV5-8
CDR3nt: TGTGCCAGCAGCTTGCCAAGGACAGGACGGAACACCGGGGAGCTGTTTTTT
CDR3aa: CASSLPRTGRNTGELFF

abundance: .
len: 14
d_gene: TRBD1
j_gene: TRBJ2-2
v_gene: TRBV2
CDR3nt: TGTGCCAGCAGTGTGCAGGGGGCAGGCGGGGAGCTGTTTTTT
CDR3aa: CASSVQGAGGELFF

abundance: .
len: 15
d_gene: TRBD2
j_gene: TRBJ2-4
v_gene: TRBV11-3
CDR3nt: TGTGCCACCTCTCGAGGGAGCAGCGGGGTGAACATTCAGTACTTC
CDR3aa: CATSRGSSGVNIQYF

abundance: .
len: 13
d_gene: .
j_gene: TRBJ2-1
v_gene: TRBV6-2/TRBV6-3
CDR3nt: TGTGCCAGCAGTTTAGCAGGGGTGAATGAGCAGTTCTTC
CDR3aa: CASSLAGVNEQFF

abundance: .
len: 16
d_gene: .
j_gene: TRBJ1-5
v_gene: TRBV11-2
CDR3nt: TGTGCCAGCAGCTTAGCTGGCAGGAGGACCAATCAGCCCCAGCATTTT
CDR3aa: CASSLAGRRTNQPQHF

abundance: once
len: 12
d_gene: .
j_gene: TRBJ1-1
v_gene: TRBV27
CDR3nt: TGTGCCAGTTCTAGGGGGGGCACTGAAGCTTTCTTT
CDR3aa: CASSRGGTEAFF

abundance: .
len: 15
d_gene: .
j_gene: TRBJ1-6
v_gene: TRBV9
CDR3nt: TGTGCCAGCAGCCCCCGCGGGGTGGCCTATTCACCCCTCCACTTT
CDR3aa: CASSPRGVAYSPLHF

abundance: .
len: 15
d_gene: TRBD1
j_gene: TRBJ1-2
v_gene: TRBV2
CDR3nt: TGTGCCAGCAGCCAATACGGACAGGGCGGCTATGGCTACACCTTC
CDR3aa: CASSQYGQGGYGYTF

abundance: .
len: 15
d_gene: .
j_gene: TRBJ1-1
v_gene: TRBV18
CDR3nt: TGTGCCAGCTCACCTCTTGATGCGGGGAACACTGAAGCTTTCTTT
CDR3aa: CASSPLDAGNTEAFF

abundance: .
len: 14
d_gene: .
j_gene: TRBJ2-3
v_gene: TRBV5-1
CDR3nt: TGCGCCAGCAAAATCGAGGGAGTTGAGGATACGCAGTATTTT
CDR3aa: CASKIEGVEDTQYF

abundance: .
len: 18
d_gene: TRBD2
j_gene: TRBJ2-1
v_gene: TRBV19
CDR3nt: TGTGCCAGCGGACCGGGACTAGCGGGAGTTGCATCCTACAATGAGCAGTTCTTC
CDR3aa: CASGPGLAGVASYNEQFF

abundance: many
len: 11
d_gene: .
j_gene: TRBJ2-7
v_gene: TRBV7-2
CDR3nt: TGTGCCAGCAGCCCAGACTACGAGCAGTACTTC
CDR3aa: CASSPDYEQYF